This TCR beta chain was sequenced for a study of CD8+CD57+ T cells in acquired aplastic anemia. Worth noting for this clonotype: This sequence may be a read error, since a much larger clone differs from it by one base.

Only patients with CD8+CD57+ cell expansion on flow cytometry were chosen for sequencing. TCR beta VDJ and CDR3 profiling used genomic DNA as template. TCRdb ran MiXCR on the reads and lists one entry per CDR3 protein. The sample comprises some 180,000 distinct CDR3 sequences, 48% of which are singletons, and 10% to 15% rests with the top ten. From germline, CDR1 is MNHNS and CDR2 SASEGT. CDR3 length equals 12 residues. The chain employs TRBV6-1 and TRBJ2-7; TRBD2 matches 10 bases. Sequencing was done on a sample of sorted CD4+, CD8+, or CD8+CD57+ T cells (not recorded which) from PBMCs. This receptor was identified in a human donor with aplastic anemia. CDR3 sequence (DNA): TGTGCCAGCGAGCGGGGGGGTTACGAGCGGTACTTC. This codes for CASERGGYERYF.